These T cell receptor beta chains were read from a single sample in a study of T cells in Graves' hyperthyroidism and ophthalmopathy. TCRdb re-derived calls from the multiplex PCR reads in MiXCR, one entry per CDR3 protein. This sample has 600,000 to 700,000 distinct CDR3 sequences, with roughly 14% found just once. Source material: blood. The receptors shown here come from a woman between 35 and 50 years old with Graves' ophthalmopathy. The CDR3 runs from the conserved cysteine through the conserved F or W. A D gene is named only where the DNA matches it firmly. For some rows the clone size is stated as once, few or many, or as a class when expanded; others skip it.

CDR3 length	D gene	clone size	V gene	J gene	CDR3 protein	CDR3 DNA
12	-	-	TRBV29-1	TRBJ1-2	CSVGRANYGYTF	TGCAGCGTTGGGCGGGCAAACTATGGCTACACCTTC
15	TRBD1	-	TRBV3-1	TRBJ2-7	CASSFRHRGSYEQYF	TGTGCCAGCAGCTTTAGACACAGGGGATCCTACGAGCAGTACTTC
15	-	many	TRBV9	TRBJ2-7	CASSLEGLSSYEQYF	TGTGCCAGCAGCTTAGAAGGGCTTAGCTCCTACGAGCAGTACTTC
11	-	many	TRBV28	TRBJ2-5	CASTRWKTQYF	TGTGCCAGCACTAGGTGGAAGACCCAGTACTTC
15	TRBD2	many	TRBV5-1	TRBJ2-7	CASSPGTSDHYEQYF	TGCGCCAGCAGCCCTGGGACTAGCGACCACTACGAGCAGTACTTC
13	-	many	TRBV15	TRBJ2-7	CATSTNTGNEQYF	TGTGCCACCAGCACCAATACAGGGAACGAGCAGTACTTC
14	-	once	TRBV30	TRBJ2-2	CAWNSRGGTGELFF	TGTGCCTGGAACTCCAGGGGAGGTACCGGGGAGCTGTTTTTT
13	TRBD1	-	TRBV7-2	TRBJ1-5	CASRQGPNQPQHF	TGTGCCAGTCGACAGGGCCCGAATCAGCCCCAGCATTTT
11	-	many	TRBV12-3/TRBV12-4	TRBJ2-7	CASGQTYEQYF	TGTGCCAGTGGGCAGACCTACGAGCAGTACTTC
13	-	many	TRBV28	TRBJ2-7	CASSQGMSYEQYF	TGTGCCAGCAGTCAGGGGATGTCCTACGAGCAGTACTTC
15	TRBD2	many	TRBV19	TRBJ2-2	CASSGLAGRSGELFF	TGTGCCAGTAGTGGACTAGCGGGAAGGTCCGGGGAGCTGTTTTTT
15	-	many	TRBV28	TRBJ2-7	CASSLEAGLLYEQYF	TGTGCCAGCAGTTTAGAGGCAGGGCTACTCTACGAGCAGTACTTC
14	TRBD2	few	TRBV12-3/TRBV12-4	TRBJ2-7	CASSQTSDSYEQYF	TGTGCCAGCAGCCAGACTAGCGACTCCTACGAGCAGTACTTC
13	-	few	TRBV20-1	TRBJ1-1	CSAEGLTNPEAFF	TGCAGTGCCGAGGGACTCACGAACCCTGAAGCTTTCTTT
14	TRBD2	many	TRBV9	TRBJ2-7	CASSVDLAAYEQYF	TGTGCCAGCAGCGTAGATCTAGCGGCCTACGAGCAGTACTTC
15	-	many	TRBV28	TRBJ2-7	CASTPGGFAAYEQYF	TGTGCCAGCACCCCTGGCGGGTTTGCCGCTTACGAGCAGTACTTC
16	TRBD2	-	TRBV28	TRBJ2-7	CASSLYGTTKTYEQYF	TGTGCCAGCAGTTTATATGGGACTACGAAAACCTACGAGCAGTACTTC
15	TRBD1	many	TRBV12-3/TRBV12-4	TRBJ2-7	CASSKEGTGTYEQYF	TGTGCCAGCAGTAAGGAGGGGACAGGGACTTACGAGCAGTACTTC
13	-	few	TRBV28	TRBJ1-5	CANRADSNQPQHF	TGTGCCAACAGGGCAGATAGCAATCAGCCCCAGCATTTT
13	TRBD1	-	TRBV29-1	TRBJ1-2	CSVQGQGNYGYTF	TGCAGCGTGCAGGGACAGGGGAACTATGGCTACACCTTC
15	TRBD1	-	TRBV4-3	TRBJ2-7	CASSPYLGTGYEQYF	TGCGCCAGCAGCCCCTATCTTGGGACAGGGTACGAGCAGTACTTC
15	TRBD2	many	TRBV6-5	TRBJ2-5	CASSYPRGEGETQYF	TGTGCCAGCAGTTACCCTCGGGGGGAGGGAGAGACCCAGTACTTC
15	-	many	TRBV15	TRBJ1-2	CATSRVGKANYGYTF	TGTGCCACCAGCAGAGTAGGAAAGGCTAACTATGGCTACACCTTC
13	TRBD1	many	TRBV19	TRBJ2-7	CASRDRARYEQYF	TGTGCCAGCAGAGACAGGGCCAGGTACGAGCAGTACTTC
14	TRBD2	few	TRBV28	TRBJ2-1	CASSFTSGVDEQFF	TGTGCCAGCAGTTTTACTAGCGGGGTCGATGAGCAGTTCTTC
16	-	many	TRBV28	TRBJ2-5	CASSTPSGGVQETQYF	TGTGCCAGCAGTACCCCCAGCGGAGGGGTTCAAGAGACCCAGTACTTC
15	TRBD1	-	TRBV11-2	TRBJ2-3	CASRSDRAGTDTQYF	TGTGCCAGCAGATCGGACAGGGCAGGCACAGATACGCAGTATTTT
13	-	many	TRBV30	TRBJ1-3	CAWIFDSRNTIYF	TGTGCCTGGATATTCGACAGCCGAAACACCATATATTTT
14	-	-	TRBV6-1	TRBJ1-1	CASSPDSENTEAFF	TGTGCCAGCAGCCCCGACTCCGAGAACACTGAAGCTTTCTTT
16	TRBD2	-	TRBV7-8	TRBJ2-3	CASSFGLAGGGDTQYF	TGTGCCAGCAGCTTCGGGCTAGCGGGAGGTGGAGATACGCAGTATTTT
13	-	many	TRBV28	TRBJ1-2	CASSLQSNYGYTF	TGTGCCAGCAGTTTACAGTCTAACTATGGCTACACCTTC
14	-	many	TRBV4-1	TRBJ1-1	CASSQGTGITEAFF	TGCGCCAGCAGCCAAGGTACCGGGATCACTGAAGCTTTCTTT
15	-	many	TRBV4-1	TRBJ2-7	CASSQEGVLYEWQYF	TGCGCCAGCAGCCAAGAAGGGGTCCTCTACGAGTGGCAGTACTTC
15	-	many	TRBV5-5	TRBJ1-2	CASSLGQSYSRGYTF	TGTGCCAGCAGCTTGGGACAGTCTTATTCTCGGGGCTACACCTTC
13	-	many	TRBV10-3	TRBJ1-3	CAIWPDSGNTIYF	TGTGCCATCTGGCCCGACTCTGGAAACACCATATATTTT
17	TRBD2	-	TRBV7-9	TRBJ2-5	CASSFTFTSGSQETQYF	TGTGCCAGCAGCTTTACATTTACTAGCGGTAGCCAAGAGACCCAGTACTTC
14	TRBD1	many	TRBV11-1	TRBJ2-7	CASSPRGQPYEQYF	TGTGCCAGCAGCCCAAGGGGGCAACCCTACGAGCAGTACTTC
13	TRBD1	many	TRBV30	TRBJ2-5	CAWGTGGQETQYF	TGTGCCTGGGGGACAGGGGGTCAAGAGACCCAGTACTTC
15	TRBD1	-	TRBV6-4	TRBJ2-5	CAPDPRGQPQETQYF	TGTGCCCCAGACCCCAGGGGGCAACCCCAAGAGACCCAGTACTTC
13	TRBD1	few	TRBV2	TRBJ2-7	CASSLDRGSEQYF	TGTGCCAGCAGCCTGGACAGGGGGTCTGAGCAGTACTTC
14	-	many	TRBV27	TRBJ1-1	CASSLIGGNTEAFF	TGTGCCAGCAGTTTAATCGGCGGGAACACTGAAGCTTTCTTT
14	TRBD2	-	TRBV28	TRBJ2-7	CASSLAGTSTEQYF	TGTGCCAGCAGTTTAGCCGGGACTAGCACCGAGCAGTACTTC
13	-	-	TRBV6-2/TRBV6-3	TRBJ1-2	CASRLQGIDGYTF	TGTGCCAGCAGATTACAGGGAATTGATGGCTACACCTTC
15	TRBD1	many	TRBV7-2	TRBJ1-1	CASSPRQGISSEAFF	TGTGCCAGCAGCCCGAGACAGGGGATAAGTTCCGAAGCTTTCTTT
15	-	many	TRBV27	TRBJ2-5	CASSLVLGRFETQYF	TGTGCCAGCAGTTTGGTACTAGGGCGGTTTGAGACCCAGTACTTC
12	TRBD2	few	TRBV29-1	TRBJ2-7	CSGRQSGDEQYF	TGCAGCGGCAGACAGAGCGGGGACGAGCAGTACTTC
14	TRBD1	-	TRBV6-1	TRBJ1-1	CASVRGQGWKKAFF	TGTGCCAGCGTGAGGGGACAGGGGTGGAAGAAAGCTTTCTTT
13	-	few	TRBV2	TRBJ2-7	CASFGSGTYEQYF	TGTGCCAGCTTTGGTTCTGGGACCTACGAGCAGTACTTC
17	-	-	TRBV4-2	TRBJ1-3	CASSQAERLSSGNTIYF	TGTGCCAGCAGCCAAGCGGAAAGGCTAAGCTCTGGAAACACCATATATTTT
15	-	many	TRBV7-3	TRBJ2-2	CASSLNGANTGELFF	TGTGCCAGCAGCTTAAACGGAGCGAACACCGGGGAGCTGTTTTTT
16	TRBD1	many	TRBV6-1	TRBJ2-1	CASSESVSVGGGRQFF	TGTGCCAGCAGTGAATCGGTTAGCGTAGGGGGCGGTAGGCAGTTCTTC
13	-	many	TRBV12-3/TRBV12-4	TRBJ2-5	CASTLAAEETQYF	TGTGCCAGCACCCTAGCAGCGGAAGAGACCCAGTACTTC
13	TRBD1	many	TRBV28	TRBJ2-5	CASSSTGEETQYF	TGTGCCAGCAGTTCTACAGGGGAAGAGACCCAGTACTTC
14	TRBD1	many	TRBV14	TRBJ2-7	CASSQVGQGYEQYF	TGTGCCAGCAGCCAGGTTGGACAGGGCTACGAGCAGTACTTC